These T cell receptor beta chains were read from a single sample in a study of blood T cell repertoires in COVID-19. Sequencing was performed with immunoSEQ multiplex PCR; in TCRdb, only in-frame clones are kept and a portion is missing. The sample lists 240,000 or so clones, roughly nine tenths seen once, with 7.2% in the top ten. The sample comprised peripheral blood. The receptors originated from a man aged 55 to 70 who had recovered from COVID-19. The CDR3 runs from the conserved cysteine through the conserved F or W. The order of the fields is J gene, clone size, D gene, V gene, CDR3 DNA, CDR3 protein. D genes are given only for firm matches. Expanded clones get a size class; other rows say once, few or many, or leave the size out.

J gene: TRBJ2-5
clone size: NA
D gene: NA
V gene: TRBV24-1
CDR3 DNA: TGTGCCACCAGTGAGAGTTGGGAGACCCAGTACTTC
CDR3 protein: CATSESWETQYF

J gene: TRBJ2-7
clone size: few
D gene: NA
V gene: TRBV10-3
CDR3 DNA: TGTGCCATCAGTGCCGTCTCCTACGAGCAGTACTTC
CDR3 protein: CAISAVSYEQYF

J gene: TRBJ1-1
clone size: NA
D gene: TRBD1
V gene: TRBV5-1
CDR3 DNA: TGCGCCAGCAGAGGACAGGGGGCCGGAGTCGCTTTCTTT
CDR3 protein: CASRGQGAGVAFF

J gene: TRBJ2-2
clone size: once
D gene: TRBD1
V gene: TRBV7-6
CDR3 DNA: TGTGCCAGCAGCTCGAGGACAGGGGGCCGCACCGGGGAGCTGTTTTTT
CDR3 protein: CASSSRTGGRTGELFF

J gene: TRBJ1-1
clone size: NA
D gene: NA
V gene: TRBV18
CDR3 DNA: TGTGCCAGCTCACCAGGCTTGAACACTGAAGCTTTCTTT
CDR3 protein: CASSPGLNTEAFF

J gene: TRBJ1-2
clone size: NA
D gene: NA
V gene: TRBV6-1
CDR3 DNA: TGTGCCAGCAGTCGGACAGAATCTTCGTATGGCTACACCTTC
CDR3 protein: CASSRTESSYGYTF

J gene: TRBJ1-6
clone size: NA
D gene: NA
V gene: TRBV6-1
CDR3 DNA: TGTGCCAGCAGTGGAAGGTTTCGAGGCGTATATAATTCACCCCTCCACTTT
CDR3 protein: CASSGRFRGVYNSPLHF

J gene: TRBJ1-1
clone size: NA
D gene: NA
V gene: TRBV28
CDR3 DNA: TGTGCCAGCAGTTTATCATCCCCCGCTGGACAGAACACTGAAGCTTTCTTT
CDR3 protein: CASSLSSPAGQNTEAFF

J gene: TRBJ1-1
clone size: NA
D gene: NA
V gene: TRBV21-1
CDR3 DNA: TGTGCCAGCAGCCGACGAGGAGACACTGAAGCTTTCTTT
CDR3 protein: CASSRRGDTEAFF

J gene: TRBJ2-3
clone size: NA
D gene: TRBD2
V gene: TRBV24-1
CDR3 DNA: TGTGCCACCAGCGCGGGGGAGGCGGGATCCACAGATACGCAGTATTTT
CDR3 protein: CATSAGEAGSTDTQYF

J gene: TRBJ2-5
clone size: NA
D gene: NA
V gene: TRBV24-1
CDR3 DNA: TGTGCCACCAGTGATTTGACAGTAGAGACCCAGTACTTC
CDR3 protein: CATSDLTVETQYF

J gene: TRBJ1-5
clone size: NA
D gene: TRBD1
V gene: TRBV2
CDR3 DNA: TGTGCCAGCAGGAGGGACAGGGGAGATCAGCCCCAGCATTTT
CDR3 protein: CASRRDRGDQPQHF

J gene: TRBJ2-1
clone size: NA
D gene: NA
V gene: TRBV5-1
CDR3 DNA: TGCGCCAGCAGGCGGGCCATTCAAGGGGGTGAGCAGTTCTTC
CDR3 protein: CASRRAIQGGEQFF

J gene: TRBJ1-4
clone size: NA
D gene: TRBD1
V gene: TRBV5-5
CDR3 DNA: TGTGCCAGCAGGTCCGGGACAGGGGAGGGAAAACTGTTTTTT
CDR3 protein: CASRSGTGEGKLFF

J gene: TRBJ2-2
clone size: NA
D gene: TRBD1
V gene: TRBV27
CDR3 DNA: TGTGCCAGCATGGCGACAGGGGGCCGCACCGGGGAGCTGTTTTTT
CDR3 protein: CASMATGGRTGELFF

J gene: TRBJ1-2
clone size: NA
D gene: NA
V gene: TRBV2
CDR3 DNA: TGTGCCAGCAGCCTTTCAGGTGGCTACACCTTC
CDR3 protein: CASSLSGGYTF

J gene: TRBJ1-3
clone size: NA
D gene: NA
V gene: TRBV18
CDR3 DNA: TGTGCCAGCTCACCGGACATGGGAAACACCATATATTTT
CDR3 protein: CASSPDMGNTIYF

J gene: TRBJ2-7
clone size: NA
D gene: TRBD1
V gene: TRBV5-1
CDR3 DNA: TGCGCCAGCAGCCGGGACAGAAGCGACGAGCAGTACTTC
CDR3 protein: CASSRDRSDEQYF

J gene: TRBJ1-2
clone size: once
D gene: NA
V gene: TRBV27
CDR3 DNA: TGTGCCAGCAGCCTCGTGACGGGCTATGGCTACACCTTC
CDR3 protein: CASSLVTGYGYTF

J gene: TRBJ1-4
clone size: NA
D gene: NA
V gene: TRBV3-1/TRBV3-2
CDR3 DNA: TGTGCCAGCAGCCACCGACAAGCAACTAATGAAAAACTGTTTTTT
CDR3 protein: CASSHRQATNEKLFF

J gene: TRBJ1-6
clone size: once
D gene: TRBD1
V gene: TRBV6-5
CDR3 DNA: TGTGCCAGCAGCACTAGGACAGGGGGCAATTCACCCCTCCACTTT
CDR3 protein: CASSTRTGGNSPLHF

J gene: TRBJ2-2
clone size: NA
D gene: TRBD1
V gene: TRBV29-1
CDR3 DNA: TGCAGCGTTGCTGGACAGGGGGCGACCGGGGAGCTGTTTTTT
CDR3 protein: CSVAGQGATGELFF

J gene: TRBJ2-1
clone size: NA
D gene: TRBD1
V gene: TRBV5-1
CDR3 DNA: TGCGCCAGCAGCCCGGACAGGGGAAATGAGCAGTTCTTC
CDR3 protein: CASSPDRGNEQFF

J gene: TRBJ1-3
clone size: NA
D gene: NA
V gene: TRBV12-5
CDR3 DNA: TGTGCTAGCCAAACGACAGCTGGAAACACCATATATTTT
CDR3 protein: CASQTTAGNTIYF

J gene: TRBJ1-2
clone size: few
D gene: NA
V gene: TRBV29-1
CDR3 DNA: TGCAGCGCCCACAGGGAGTCTAACTATGGCTACACCTTC
CDR3 protein: CSAHRESNYGYTF

J gene: TRBJ2-4
clone size: NA
D gene: TRBD2
V gene: TRBV30
CDR3 DNA: TGTGCCTGGAGTGTACCCGGACTAGCGTACATTCAGTACTTC
CDR3 protein: CAWSVPGLAYIQYF

J gene: TRBJ1-2
clone size: NA
D gene: TRBD1
V gene: TRBV7-9
CDR3 DNA: TGTGCCAGCAGCTCGAATCCGGGACAGCCCCTAGCTAACTATGGCTACACCTTC
CDR3 protein: CASSSNPGQPLANYGYTF

J gene: TRBJ2-5
clone size: NA
D gene: NA
V gene: TRBV7-2
CDR3 DNA: TGTGCCAGCAGCTTGAGGCCCCGCGGGGAGACCCAGTACTTC
CDR3 protein: CASSLRPRGETQYF

J gene: TRBJ1-5
clone size: NA
D gene: TRBD1
V gene: TRBV19
CDR3 DNA: TGTGCCAGTAGTATAGTACCGGGACAGCGATTCAATCAGCCCCAGCATTTT
CDR3 protein: CASSIVPGQRFNQPQHF

J gene: TRBJ2-1
clone size: NA
D gene: TRBD2
V gene: TRBV24-1
CDR3 DNA: TGTGCCACCAGTGGACTAGCGGGTTACAATGAGCAGTTCTTC
CDR3 protein: CATSGLAGYNEQFF

J gene: TRBJ1-2
clone size: NA
D gene: TRBD1
V gene: TRBV27
CDR3 DNA: TGTGCCAGCAGTAGCCGGGACAGGGGCGGTGGCTACACCTTC
CDR3 protein: CASSSRDRGGGYTF

J gene: TRBJ1-1
clone size: NA
D gene: NA
V gene: TRBV6-5
CDR3 DNA: TGTGCCACCAACCGGGGAGGGATCCCTGAAGCTTTCTTT
CDR3 protein: CATNRGGIPEAFF

J gene: TRBJ1-4
clone size: NA
D gene: TRBD1
V gene: TRBV11-2
CDR3 DNA: TGTGCCAGCAGCTTAGTTCGGACAGGGGGAGGATCGCGGGAAAAACTGTTTTTT
CDR3 protein: CASSLVRTGGGSREKLFF

J gene: TRBJ2-3
clone size: NA
D gene: NA
V gene: TRBV23-1
CDR3 DNA: TGCGCCAGCACCGGGGGGCCCCCTACGCAGTATTTT
CDR3 protein: CASTGGPPTQYF

J gene: TRBJ2-3
clone size: NA
D gene: TRBD2
V gene: TRBV5-6
CDR3 DNA: TGTGCCAGCAATCTTTTACGGGGGGGCACAGATACGCAGTATTTT
CDR3 protein: CASNLLRGGTDTQYF

J gene: TRBJ1-6
clone size: NA
D gene: NA
V gene: TRBV2
CDR3 DNA: TGTGCCAGCAGTGAAGGTTGGGCTTTCAGTTCACCCCTCCACTTT
CDR3 protein: CASSEGWAFSSPLHF

J gene: TRBJ2-3
clone size: once
D gene: NA
V gene: TRBV5-1
CDR3 DNA: TGCGCCAGCAGCTTGCAAAGTTCCGGGACTAGCACAGATACGCAGTATTTT
CDR3 protein: CASSLQSSGTSTDTQYF

J gene: TRBJ2-5
clone size: NA
D gene: NA
V gene: TRBV5-1
CDR3 DNA: TGCGCCAGCAGCTTGGGTGGCAGCGGAGGGTCGGAGACCCAGTACTTC
CDR3 protein: CASSLGGSGGSETQYF